This T cell receptor beta chain was sequenced for a study of immune evolution from preneoplasia to lung adenocarcinoma. Germline CDR1 reads SQVTM; CDR2 reads ANQGSEA. Trimming shortened V by 2 bases and J by 0 bases, and 7 bases separated the two germline ends. The CDR3 length is 13 residues. Clones were sequenced by immunoSEQ multiplex PCR, and TCRdb holds only the in-frame ones, with some missing. The sample records more than 850 clones, approximately 85% being singletons. The TCR sequence derives from a person between 55 and 80 years old with lung adenocarcinoma. The specimen sequenced was FFPE tissue from an adenomatous hyperplasia lung lesion. The subset here: atypical adenomatous hyperplasia (AAH), lung preneoplasia. The genes are TRBV29-1 and TRBJ1-1; the D gene is possibly TRBD1 (5 bases). This CDR3 reads CSVEKGMNTEAFF. Here the CDR3 DNA reads TGCAGCGTTGAAAAGGGGATGAACACTGAAGCTTTCTTT.